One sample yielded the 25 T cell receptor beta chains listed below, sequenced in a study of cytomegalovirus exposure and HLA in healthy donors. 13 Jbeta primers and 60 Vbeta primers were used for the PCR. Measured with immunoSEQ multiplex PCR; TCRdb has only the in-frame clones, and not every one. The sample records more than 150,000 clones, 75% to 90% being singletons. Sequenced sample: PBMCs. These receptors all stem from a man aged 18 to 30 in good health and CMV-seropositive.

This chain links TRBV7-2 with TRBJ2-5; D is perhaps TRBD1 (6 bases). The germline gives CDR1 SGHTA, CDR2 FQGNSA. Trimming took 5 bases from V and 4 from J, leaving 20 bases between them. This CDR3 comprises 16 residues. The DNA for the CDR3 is TGTGCCAGCAGCACAACGAGACAGTTAGGGGGAGAGACCCAGTACTTC. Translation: CASSTTRQLGGETQYF.

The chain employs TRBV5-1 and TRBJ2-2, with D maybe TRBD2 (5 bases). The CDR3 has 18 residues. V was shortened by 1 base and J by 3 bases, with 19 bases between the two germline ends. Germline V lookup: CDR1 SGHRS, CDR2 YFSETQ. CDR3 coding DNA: TGCGCCAGCAGCTTGCCCCCCGGGAAACTGGGGTACACCGGGGAGCTGTTTTTT. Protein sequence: CASSLPPGKLGYTGELFF.

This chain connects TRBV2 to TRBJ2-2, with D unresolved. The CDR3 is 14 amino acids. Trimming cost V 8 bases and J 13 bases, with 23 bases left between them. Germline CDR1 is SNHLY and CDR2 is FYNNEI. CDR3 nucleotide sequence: TGTGCCAGCTCGCCCCAAACCGCCCCCGGCGGGCTGTTTTTT. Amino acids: CASSPQTAPGGLFF.

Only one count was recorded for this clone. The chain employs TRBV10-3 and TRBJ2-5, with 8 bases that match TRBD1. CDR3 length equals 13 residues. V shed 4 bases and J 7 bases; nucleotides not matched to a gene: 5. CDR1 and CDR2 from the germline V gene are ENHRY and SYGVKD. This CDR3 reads CAISAGQGTTQYF. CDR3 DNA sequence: TGTGCCATCAGTGCCGGACAGGGCACGACCCAGTACTTC.

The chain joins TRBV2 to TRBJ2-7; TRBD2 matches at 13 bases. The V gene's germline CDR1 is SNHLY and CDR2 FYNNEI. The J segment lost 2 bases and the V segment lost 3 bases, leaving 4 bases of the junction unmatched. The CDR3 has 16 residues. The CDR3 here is CASSERLAGGTYEQYF. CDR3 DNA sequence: TGTGCCAGCAGTGAGAGACTAGCGGGGGGAACCTACGAGCAGTACTTC.

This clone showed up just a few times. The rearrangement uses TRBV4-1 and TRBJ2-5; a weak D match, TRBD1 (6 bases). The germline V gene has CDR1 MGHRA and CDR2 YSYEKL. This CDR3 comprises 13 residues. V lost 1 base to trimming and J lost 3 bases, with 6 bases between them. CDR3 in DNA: TGCGCCAGCAGCCAAGCAGGGGAAGAGACCCAGTACTTC. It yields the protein CASSQAGEETQYF.

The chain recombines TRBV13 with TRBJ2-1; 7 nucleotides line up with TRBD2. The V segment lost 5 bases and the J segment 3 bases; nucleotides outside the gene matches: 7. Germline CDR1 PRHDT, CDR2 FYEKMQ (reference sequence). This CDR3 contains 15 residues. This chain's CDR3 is CASSQRGEGYNEQFF. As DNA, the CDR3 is TGTGCCAGCAGCCAACGGGGGGAGGGCTACAATGAGCAGTTCTTC.

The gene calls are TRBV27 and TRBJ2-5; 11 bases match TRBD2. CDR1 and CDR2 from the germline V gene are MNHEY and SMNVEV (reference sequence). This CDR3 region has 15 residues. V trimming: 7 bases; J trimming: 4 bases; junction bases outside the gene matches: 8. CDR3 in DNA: TGTGCCAGCAAAGGTAGCGGGGGGGCGAGAGAGACCCAGTACTTC. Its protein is CASKGSGGARETQYF.

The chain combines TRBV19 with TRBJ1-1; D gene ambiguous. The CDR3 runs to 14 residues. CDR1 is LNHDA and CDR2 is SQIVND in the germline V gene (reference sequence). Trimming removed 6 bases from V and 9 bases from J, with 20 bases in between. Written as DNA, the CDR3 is TGTGCCAGTAGCCAATTGGAGAGCCGCCCGAAAGCTTTCTTT. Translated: CASSQLESRPKAFF.

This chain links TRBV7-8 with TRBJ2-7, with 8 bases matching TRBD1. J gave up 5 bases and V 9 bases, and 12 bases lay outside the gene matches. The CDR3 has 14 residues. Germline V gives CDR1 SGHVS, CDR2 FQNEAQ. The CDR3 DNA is TGTGCCAGTAAACAGGGGGTAGGTGAGAACGAGCAGTACTTC. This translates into CASKQGVGENEQYF.

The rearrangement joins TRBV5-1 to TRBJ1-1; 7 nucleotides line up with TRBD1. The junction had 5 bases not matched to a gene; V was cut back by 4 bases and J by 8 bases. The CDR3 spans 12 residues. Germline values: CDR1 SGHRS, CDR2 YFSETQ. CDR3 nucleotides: TGCGCCAGCAGCGGAGGGGGCACGGAAGCTTTCTTT. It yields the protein CASSGGGTEAFF.

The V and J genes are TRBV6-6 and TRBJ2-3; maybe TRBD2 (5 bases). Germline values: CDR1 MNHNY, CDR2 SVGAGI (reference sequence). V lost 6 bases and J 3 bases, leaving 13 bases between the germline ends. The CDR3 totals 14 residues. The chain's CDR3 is CASRPLGNTDTQYF. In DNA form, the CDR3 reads TGTGCCAGCAGACCACTAGGAAATACAGATACGCAGTATTTT.

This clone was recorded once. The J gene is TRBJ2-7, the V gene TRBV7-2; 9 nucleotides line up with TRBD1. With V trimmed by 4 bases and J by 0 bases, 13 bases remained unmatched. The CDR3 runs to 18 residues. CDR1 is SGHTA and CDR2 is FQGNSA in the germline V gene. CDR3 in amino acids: CASSSTGTGNHRSYEQYF. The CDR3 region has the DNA TGTGCCAGCAGCTCAACCGGGACAGGGAATCATCGCTCCTACGAGCAGTACTTC.

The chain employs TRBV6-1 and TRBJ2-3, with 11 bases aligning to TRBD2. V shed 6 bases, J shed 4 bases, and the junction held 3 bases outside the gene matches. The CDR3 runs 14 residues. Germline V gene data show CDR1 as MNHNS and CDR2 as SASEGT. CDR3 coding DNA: TGTGCCAGCAGAACTAGCGGGGGCTCAGATACGCAGTATTTT. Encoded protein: CASRTSGGSDTQYF.

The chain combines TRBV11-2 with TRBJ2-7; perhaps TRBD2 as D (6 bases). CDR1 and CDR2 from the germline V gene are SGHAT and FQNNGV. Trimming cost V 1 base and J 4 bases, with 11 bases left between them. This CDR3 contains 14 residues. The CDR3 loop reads CASSLVSGEYEQYF. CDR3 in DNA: TGTGCCAGCAGCTTAGTTTCGGGGGAATACGAGCAGTACTTC.

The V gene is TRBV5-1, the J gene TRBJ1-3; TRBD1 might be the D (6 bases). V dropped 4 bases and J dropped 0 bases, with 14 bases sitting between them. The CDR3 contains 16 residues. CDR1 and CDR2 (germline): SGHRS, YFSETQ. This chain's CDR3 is CASSGGSGHSGNTIYF. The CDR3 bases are TGCGCCAGCAGCGGGGGCAGTGGCCACTCTGGAAACACCATATATTTT.

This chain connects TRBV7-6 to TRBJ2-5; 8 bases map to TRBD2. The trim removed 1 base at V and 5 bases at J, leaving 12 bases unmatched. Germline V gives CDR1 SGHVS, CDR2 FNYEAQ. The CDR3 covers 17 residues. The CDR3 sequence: CASSLDIFGGARETQYF. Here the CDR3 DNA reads TGTGCCAGCAGCTTAGACATTTTCGGGGGGGCTCGGGAGACCCAGTACTTC. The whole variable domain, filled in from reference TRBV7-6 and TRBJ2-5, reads GAGVSQSPRYKVTKRGQDVALRCDPISGHVSLYWYRQALGQGPEFLTYFNYEAQQDKSGLPNDRFSAERPEGSISTLTIQRTEQRDSAMYRCASSLDIFGGARETQYFGPGTRLLVL.

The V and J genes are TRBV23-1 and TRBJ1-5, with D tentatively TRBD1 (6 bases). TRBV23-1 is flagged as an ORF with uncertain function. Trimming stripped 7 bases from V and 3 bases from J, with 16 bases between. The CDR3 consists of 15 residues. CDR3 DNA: TGCGCCAGCATTTCCCTGGGGGCTTACAATCAGCCCCAGCATTTT. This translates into CASISLGAYNQPQHF.

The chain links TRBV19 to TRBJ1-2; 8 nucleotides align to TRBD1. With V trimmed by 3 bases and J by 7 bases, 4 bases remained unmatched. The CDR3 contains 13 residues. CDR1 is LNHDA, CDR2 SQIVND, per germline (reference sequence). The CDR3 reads CASSIDRGGGYTF. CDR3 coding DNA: TGTGCCAGTAGTATCGACAGGGGCGGTGGCTACACCTTC. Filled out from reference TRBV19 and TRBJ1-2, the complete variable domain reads DGGITQSPKYLFRKEGQNVTLSCEQNLNHDAMYWYRQDPGQGLRLIYYSQIVNDFQKGDIAEGYSVSREKKESFPLTVTSAQKNPTAFYLCASSIDRGGGYTFGSGTRLTVV.

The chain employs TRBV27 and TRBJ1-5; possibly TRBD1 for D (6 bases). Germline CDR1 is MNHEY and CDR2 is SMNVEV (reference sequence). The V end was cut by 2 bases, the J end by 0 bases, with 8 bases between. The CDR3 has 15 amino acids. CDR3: CASSLLGASNQPQHF. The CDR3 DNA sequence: TGTGCCAGCAGTTTACTGGGGGCTAGCAATCAGCCCCAGCATTTT.

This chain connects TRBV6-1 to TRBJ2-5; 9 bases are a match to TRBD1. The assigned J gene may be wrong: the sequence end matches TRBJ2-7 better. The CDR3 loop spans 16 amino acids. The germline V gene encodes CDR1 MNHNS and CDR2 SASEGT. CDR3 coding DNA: TGTGCCAGCAGTGAAGTCTCGGGACAGGGCACCTACGAGCAGTACTTC. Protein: CASSEVSGQGTYEQYF.

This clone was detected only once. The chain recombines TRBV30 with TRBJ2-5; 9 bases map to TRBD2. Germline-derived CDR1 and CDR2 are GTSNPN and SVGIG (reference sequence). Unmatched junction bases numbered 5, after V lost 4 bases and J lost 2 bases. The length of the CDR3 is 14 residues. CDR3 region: CAWTTSGEQETQYF. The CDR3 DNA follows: TGTGCCTGGACGACTAGCGGTGAGCAAGAGACCCAGTACTTC.

DNA of the CDR3: TGCAGCCCCCCGGACAGGGGGCCCTCGAACAAAAGACAGCCCCAGCATTTT. The encoded protein is CSPPDRGPSNKRQPQHF. V usage is TRBV29-1 and J usage is TRBJ1-5; 11 positions agree with TRBD1. In germline, CDR1 is SQVTM, CDR2 ANQGSEA. The V gene end was trimmed by 8 bases and the J gene end by 7 bases; junction bases not matched to a gene: 19. The CDR3 length is 17 residues.

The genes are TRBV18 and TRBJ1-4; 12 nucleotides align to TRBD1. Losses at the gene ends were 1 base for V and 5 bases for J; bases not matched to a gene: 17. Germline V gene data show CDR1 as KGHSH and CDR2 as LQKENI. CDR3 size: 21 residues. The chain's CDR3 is CASSPRRPGTGGLRGNEKLFF. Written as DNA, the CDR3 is TGTGCCAGCTCACCACGGCGTCCGGGGACAGGGGGCTTGAGGGGGAATGAAAAACTGTTTTTT.

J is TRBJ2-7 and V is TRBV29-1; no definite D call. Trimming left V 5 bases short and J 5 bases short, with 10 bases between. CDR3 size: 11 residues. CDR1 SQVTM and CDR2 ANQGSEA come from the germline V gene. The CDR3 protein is CSVFGGDEQYF. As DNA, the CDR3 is TGCAGCGTTTTTGGCGGCGACGAGCAGTACTTC.